The 13 T cell receptor beta chains in this list originate from one sample, sequenced in a study of blood T cells in healthy people across ages. Sample-barcoded 5' priming and a J-beta primer mix drove a second PCR of roughly 6 to 12 cycles. TCRdb itself ran the 5' RACE reads through MiXCR, one entry per CDR3 protein. Altogether approximately 960,000 distinct CDR3 sequences are present, almost 30% being singletons, with the ten largest covering about a tenth. This same sample was also taken into another study, of T cells of mothers and their children.

The sequencing sample was made of blood. Source of these receptors: a woman aged 40 to 55 in good health.

As to this clonotype: This may come from a read error, since a much larger clone is one base off. This chain connects TRBV4-1 to TRBJ2-7; a weak D match, TRBD1 (6 bases). The CDR3 runs to 14 residues. Germline V gives CDR1 MGHRA, CDR2 YSYEKL. In DNA, the CDR3 is TGCGCCAGCGGCCAAGTACAGGGTACCTACGAGCAGTACTTC. Residues: CASGQVQGTYEQYF.

This clonotype has a handful of counts. The chain is built from TRBV27 and TRBJ1-4; D call uncertain. The length of the CDR3 is 14 residues. V lost 5 bases and J 3 bases, leaving 10 bases between the germline ends. Germline CDR1 and CDR2: MNHEY and SMNVEV (reference sequence). The CDR3 reads CASSVQPPNEKLFF. The CDR3 DNA reads TGTGCCAGCAGTGTGCAGCCGCCTAATGAAAAACTGTTTTTT.

V usage is TRBV20-1 and J usage is TRBJ1-1; D is uncertain. Trimming took 4 bases from V and 1 from J, leaving 10 bases between them. The V gene's germline CDR1 is DFQATT and CDR2 SNEGSKA (reference sequence). This CDR3 contains 13 residues. The CDR3 loop is CSATRQTNTEAFF. CDR3 DNA sequence: TGCAGTGCTACCAGGCAGACGAACACTGAAGCTTTCTTT.

This clonotype has only a few counts. The chain combines TRBV20-1 with TRBJ1-2, with D possibly TRBD1 on 6 matching bases. CDR3 length equals 13 residues. Germline values: CDR1 DFQATT, CDR2 SNEGSKA (reference sequence). Deletions cut 4 bases from V and 4 bases from J, with 13 bases between. In DNA, the CDR3 is TGCAGTGCTAATATAGGGGGGGCCTATGGCTACACCTTC. Protein: CSANIGGAYGYTF.

V is TRBV12-3 or TRBV12-4 and J is TRBJ2-7; the D call may be TRBD1 or TRBD2 (6 bases each). The J call is in doubt because the DNA end fits TRBJ2-5 better. The CDR3 sequence is 14 residues long. The chain's CDR3 is CASSTRGGLETQYF. The CDR3 bases are TGTGCCAGCAGCACAAGAGGGGGGTTGGAGACCCAGTACTTC.

To note about this clonotype: A much bigger clone sits one base away, suggesting this may be a read error. This chain joins TRBV24-1 and TRBJ2-1; D might be TRBD1 (5 bases). Germline V gene lookup returns CDR1 KGHDR and CDR2 SFDVKD. The CDR3 has 15 amino acids. The V gene lost 7 bases and the J gene lost 0 bases, with 12 bases spanning the gap. CDR3 in DNA: TGTGCCACCAGGGAAAGGGGAAGCTCCTACAATGAGCAGTTCTTC. This encodes CATRERGSSYNEQFF.

This clonotype occurred many times. The V call is TRBV18, the J call TRBJ2-3, with D perhaps TRBD1 or TRBD2 (5 bases each). CDR1 is KGHSH and CDR2 is LQKENI in the germline V gene. The CDR3 totals 16 residues. Trimming stripped 4 bases from V and 1 base from J, with 15 bases between. The DNA of the CDR3 is TGTGCCAGCTCACACTCACTATCGGGGCGCACAGATACGCAGTATTTT. Its translation is CASSHSLSGRTDTQYF.

This clonotype was detected many times. The rearrangement joins TRBV5-1 to TRBJ2-1; perhaps TRBD2 as D (7 bases). The germline V gene encodes CDR1 SGHRS and CDR2 YFSETQ. The CDR3 is 21 amino acids. V lost 2 bases and J 6 bases, leaving 33 bases between the germline ends. The CDR3 nucleotides are TGCGCCAGCAGCTTAGGGGAGGCTTGGGGAGCGGGGACACTGACGAGCAATGAGCAGTTCTTC. This translates into CASSLGEAWGAGTLTSNEQFF.

The rearrangement links TRBV12-3 or TRBV12-4 to TRBJ2-7; the D gene is possibly TRBD2 (6 bases). The germline V and J ends were trimmed by 1 base and 5 bases, with 18 bases remaining between them. CDR3 size: 16 residues. CDR3 DNA sequence: TGTGCCAGCAGTTTAGGGGGTGTCGGGGGAAGGAACGAGCAGTACTTC. Its protein is CASSLGGVGGRNEQYF.

This chain connects TRBV5-1 to TRBJ2-5; no clear D gene. Deletions cut 7 bases from V and 1 base from J, with 14 bases between. The CDR3 runs to 14 residues. Germline CDR1 is SGHRS and CDR2 is YFSETQ. The CDR3, as DNA: TGCGCCAGCTACAGCCAAGACTTCCAAGAGACCCAGTACTTC. This encodes CASYSQDFQETQYF.

In this sample, this clonotype turned up a few times. The chain carries TRBV12-3 or TRBV12-4 and TRBJ2-5, with D perhaps matching TRBD2 (7 bases). The CDR3 spans 14 residues. The V gene lost 6 bases and the J gene lost 3 bases, with 14 bases spanning the gap. CDR3 protein: CASSTGGSEETQYF. CDR3 bases: TGTGCCAGCAGCACGGGGGGCAGCGAAGAGACCCAGTACTTC.

The V and J genes are TRBV29-1 and TRBJ1-5, with D possibly TRBD1 on 5 matching bases. There are 13 residues in the CDR3. Trimming removed 4 bases at V and 0 bases at J, with 7 bases between. The germline CDR1 and CDR2 sequences are SQVTM and ANQGSEA. The chain's CDR3 is CSVGGPSNQPQHF. CDR3 DNA sequence: TGCAGCGTTGGGGGACCTAGCAATCAGCCCCAGCATTTT.

This clonotype was seen a few times. The V and J genes are TRBV6-6 and TRBJ1-1; no firm D call. This CDR3 comprises 12 residues. The V gene's germline CDR1 is MNHNY and CDR2 SVGAGI (reference sequence). Deletions cut 5 bases from V and 11 bases from J, with 15 bases between. The CDR3 sequence: CASSPPGQDAFF. CDR3 bases: TGTGCCAGCAGTCCCCCCGGTCAGGACGCTTTCTTT.